This TCR beta chain derives from a study of blood T cells in healthy people across ages. General observations from the study: Observed TCR beta diversity per million T cells went down as age went up. This fall followed a roughly linear course with age.

Each donor was a healthy Caucasian individual from Russia, aged about 6 to 95. CDR3 length equals 14 residues. Looked up from germline, CDR1 is MDHEN and CDR2 is SYDVKM. The germline V and J ends were trimmed by 6 bases and 1 base, with 12 bases remaining between them. For the second PCR, which ran for about 7 to 11 cycles, a sample-barcoded 5' primer and a J-beta primer mix were used. At least 2.5 million CDR3-containing paired-end reads were obtained per sample. TCRdb itself ran the 5' RACE reads through MiXCR, one entry per CDR3 protein. The table lists 730,000 or so distinct CDR3 sequences, less than 45% of them singletons, with approximately 31% in the top ten. In this sample, this clonotype turned up a few times. Its antigen is not identified.

The chain couples TRBV28 to TRBJ1-1; D is possibly TRBD1 (5 bases). This TCR was recovered from a man older than 75 in good health. Sequenced input: blood. CDR3 sequence reads: CASRLSGRNTEAFF. As DNA, the CDR3 is TGTGCCAGCAGGCTTTCAGGGAGGAACACTGAAGCTTTCTTT.